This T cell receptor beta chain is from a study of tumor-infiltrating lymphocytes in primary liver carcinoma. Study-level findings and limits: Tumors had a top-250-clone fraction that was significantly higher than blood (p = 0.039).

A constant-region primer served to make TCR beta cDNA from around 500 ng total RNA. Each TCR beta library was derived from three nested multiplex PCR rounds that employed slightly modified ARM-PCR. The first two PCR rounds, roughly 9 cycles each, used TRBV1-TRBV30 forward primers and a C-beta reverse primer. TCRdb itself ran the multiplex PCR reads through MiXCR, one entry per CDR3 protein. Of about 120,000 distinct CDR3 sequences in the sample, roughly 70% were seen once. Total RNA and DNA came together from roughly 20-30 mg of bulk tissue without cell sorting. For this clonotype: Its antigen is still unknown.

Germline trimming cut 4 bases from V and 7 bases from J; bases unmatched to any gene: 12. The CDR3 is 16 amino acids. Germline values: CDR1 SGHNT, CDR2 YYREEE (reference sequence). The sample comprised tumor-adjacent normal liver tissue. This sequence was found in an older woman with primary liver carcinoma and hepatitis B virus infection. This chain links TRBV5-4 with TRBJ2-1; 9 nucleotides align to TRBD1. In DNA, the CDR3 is TGTGCCAGCAGCCCCGGAGGGACAGGGTCACCAAATGAGCAGTTCTTC. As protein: CASSPGGTGSPNEQFF.